This TCR beta chain was sequenced in a study of beta chain features in type 1 diabetes. At the level of the study: Age, gender and cell yields were similar between patients and healthy donors. The study, taken as a whole, reports: Researchers report that Type 1 diabetes patients had moderately but significantly shorter TCRB CDR3s across all four CD4+ subsets. Highly expressing activated T cells could be over-counted with a cDNA template.

V trimming: 4 bases; J trimming: 0 bases; junction bases outside the gene matches: 8. Looked up from germline, CDR1 is SGHDT and CDR2 is YYEEEE. This CDR3 contains 16 residues. With regard to this clone: The antigen remains undetermined.

All of the isolated RNA was reverse transcribed, so expressed TCRB transcripts were sequenced. Assay: immunoSEQ multiplex PCR; the TCRdb copy retains only in-frame clones and omits some. Among roughly 260,000 clones listed, just over 20% were seen once. This clonotype was sampled from a middle-aged woman with type 1 diabetes. The specimen sequenced was naive CD4+ T cells from blood. The V call is TRBV5-6, the J call TRBJ1-1; 8 bases line up with TRBD1. In nucleotides, the CDR3 is TGTGCCAGCAGCCGATACCAGGGGGCGGTGAACACTGAAGCTTTCTTT. Amino acid sequence: CASSRYQGAVNTEAFF.